The entry below gives a single T cell receptor (beta chain) sequence along with its context. The source of the sample is a study of cytomegalovirus exposure and HLA in healthy donors. Primers: 60 Vbeta forward and 13 Jbeta reverse. In the authors' methods: In a later analysis, of some 80 million unique beta chains, some 10 million appeared in at least two donors. Profiled with immunoSEQ multiplex PCR; TCRdb holds only in-frame clones, not every one. V and J calls plus clone size are reproduced from that table; the DNA served to infer D and trimming. The sample shows 95,000 to 150,000 clones, roughly 80% of them seen only once. CDR3 length: 14 residues. CDR1 is MNHEY and CDR2 is SMNVEV in the germline V gene (reference sequence). After removal of 5 bases from V and 4 bases from J, the junction contained 4 bases not matched to a gene.

The sequence derives from a man aged 25 to 45 in good health and CMV-seronegative. The rearrangement uses TRBV27 and TRBJ2-7; 11 bases are shared with TRBD1. Sequencing was done on a sample of PBMCs. As DNA, the CDR3 is TGTGCCAGCAGTCTCGGACAGGGGGCTTACGAGCAGTACTTC. It is translated as CASSLGQGAYEQYF.